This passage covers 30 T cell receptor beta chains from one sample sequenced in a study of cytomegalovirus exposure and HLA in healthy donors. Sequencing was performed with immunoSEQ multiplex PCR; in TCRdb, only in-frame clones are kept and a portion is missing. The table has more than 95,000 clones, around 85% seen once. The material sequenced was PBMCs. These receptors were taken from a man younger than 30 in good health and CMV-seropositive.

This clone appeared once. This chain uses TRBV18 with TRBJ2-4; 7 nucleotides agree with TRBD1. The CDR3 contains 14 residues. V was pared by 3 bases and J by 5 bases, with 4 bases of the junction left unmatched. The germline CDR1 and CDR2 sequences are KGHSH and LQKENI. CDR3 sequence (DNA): TGTGCCAGCTCACCGGGACAGTCTGAAAACATTCAGTACTTC. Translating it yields CASSPGQSENIQYF.

CDR3 loop: CASSSGGPRTTGELFF. The CDR3 nucleotides read TGCGCCAGCTCAAGCGGGGGGCCCCGAACGACCGGGGAGCTGTTTTTT. This chain connects TRBV5-1 to TRBJ2-2, with 9 bases matching TRBD2. The CDR3 is 16 amino acids. The V gene end was trimmed by 7 bases and the J gene end by 5 bases; junction bases not matched to a gene: 12. Germline V gene sequence: CDR1 SGHRS, CDR2 YFSETQ.

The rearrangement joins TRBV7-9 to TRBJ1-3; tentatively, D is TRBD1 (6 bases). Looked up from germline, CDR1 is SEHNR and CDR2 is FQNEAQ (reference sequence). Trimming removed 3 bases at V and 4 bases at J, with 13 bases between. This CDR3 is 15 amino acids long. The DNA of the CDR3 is TGTGCCAGCAGCTTTCCAGGGGCAAGGGGAAACACCATATATTTT. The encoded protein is CASSFPGARGNTIYF.

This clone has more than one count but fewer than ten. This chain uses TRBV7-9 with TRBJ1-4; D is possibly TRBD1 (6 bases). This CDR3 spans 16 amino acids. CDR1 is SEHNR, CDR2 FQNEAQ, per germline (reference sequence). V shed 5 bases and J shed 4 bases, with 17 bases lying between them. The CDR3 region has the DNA TGTGCCAGCAGCCTCGCACGGACGGACAGTAATGAAAAACTGTTTTTT. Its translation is CASSLARTDSNEKLFF. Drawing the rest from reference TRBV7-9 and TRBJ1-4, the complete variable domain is DTGVSQNPRHKITKRGQNVTFRCDPISEHNRLYWYRQTLGQGPEFLTYFQNEAQLEKSRLLSDRFSAERPKGSFSTLEIQRTEQGDSAMYLCASSLARTDSNEKLFFGSGTQLSVL.

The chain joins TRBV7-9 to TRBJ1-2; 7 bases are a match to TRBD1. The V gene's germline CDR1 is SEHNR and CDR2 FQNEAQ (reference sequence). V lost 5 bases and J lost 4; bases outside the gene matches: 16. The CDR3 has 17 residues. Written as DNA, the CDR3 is TGTGCCAGCAGCCGACCGGGGGATGACAGGGAAATCTATGGCTACACCTTC. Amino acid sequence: CASSRPGDDREIYGYTF.

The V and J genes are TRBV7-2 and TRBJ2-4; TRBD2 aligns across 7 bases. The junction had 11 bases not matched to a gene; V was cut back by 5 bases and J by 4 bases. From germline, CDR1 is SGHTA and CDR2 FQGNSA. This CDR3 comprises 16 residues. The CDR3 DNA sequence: TGTGCCAGCAGCCTCCAGCCGGGACTACAAAAAAACATTCAGTACTTC. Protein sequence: CASSLQPGLQKNIQYF.

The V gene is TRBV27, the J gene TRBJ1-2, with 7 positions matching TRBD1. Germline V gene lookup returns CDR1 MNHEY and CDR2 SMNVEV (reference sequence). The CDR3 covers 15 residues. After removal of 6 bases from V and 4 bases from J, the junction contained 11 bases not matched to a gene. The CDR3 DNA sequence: TGTGCCAGCAGCCTAACGACGACAGGGTCCTATGGCTACACCTTC. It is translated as CASSLTTTGSYGYTF.

CDR3: CASEQGVGYTF. Written as DNA, the CDR3 is TGTGCCAGTGAACAGGGTGTTGGCTACACCTTC. This chain uses TRBV6-1 with TRBJ1-2, with a possible D match to TRBD1 (6 bases). V gave up 9 bases and J gave up 7 bases, with 12 bases separating them. The CDR3 is 11 amino acids. Germline values: CDR1 MNHNS, CDR2 SASEGT.

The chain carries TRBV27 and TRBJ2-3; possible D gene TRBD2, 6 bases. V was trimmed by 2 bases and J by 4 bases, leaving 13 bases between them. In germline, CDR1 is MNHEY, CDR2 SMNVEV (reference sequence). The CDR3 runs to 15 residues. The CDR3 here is CASSLGGSGPDTQYF. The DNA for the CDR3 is TGTGCCAGCAGTTTAGGGGGGTCGGGTCCAGATACGCAGTATTTT.

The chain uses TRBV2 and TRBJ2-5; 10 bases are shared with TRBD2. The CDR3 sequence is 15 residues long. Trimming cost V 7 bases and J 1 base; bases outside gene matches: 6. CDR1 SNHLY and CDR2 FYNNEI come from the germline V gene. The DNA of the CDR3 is TGTGCCAGCATTGACAGCGGGGGGGTCCAAGAGACCCAGTACTTC. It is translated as CASIDSGGVQETQYF. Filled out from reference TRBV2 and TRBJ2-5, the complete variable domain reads EPEVTQTPSHQVTQMGQEVILRCVPISNHLYFYWYRQILGQKVEFLVSFYNNEISEKSEIFDDQFSVERPDGSNFTLKIRSTKLEDSAMYFCASIDSGGVQETQYFGPGTRLLVL.

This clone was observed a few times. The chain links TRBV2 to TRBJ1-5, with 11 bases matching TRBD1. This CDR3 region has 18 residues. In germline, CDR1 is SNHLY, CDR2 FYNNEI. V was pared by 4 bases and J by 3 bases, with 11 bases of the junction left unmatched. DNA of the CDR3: TGTGCCAGCAGTGGGGGGACAGGGGGTCACATACTCAATCAGCCCCAGCATTTT. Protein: CASSGGTGGHILNQPQHF.

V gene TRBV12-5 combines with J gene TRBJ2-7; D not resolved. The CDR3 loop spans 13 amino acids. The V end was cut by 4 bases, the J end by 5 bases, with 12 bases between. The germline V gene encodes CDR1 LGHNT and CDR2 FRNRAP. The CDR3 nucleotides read TGTGCTAGTGGTTCGAAGCCCGAGCACGAGCAGTACTTC. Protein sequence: CASGSKPEHEQYF.

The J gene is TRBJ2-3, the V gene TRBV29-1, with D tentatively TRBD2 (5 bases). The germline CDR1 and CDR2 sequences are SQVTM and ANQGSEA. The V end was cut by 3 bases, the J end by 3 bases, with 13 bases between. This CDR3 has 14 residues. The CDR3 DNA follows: TGCAGCGTTGACATAAGCGGAATAACAGATACGCAGTATTTT. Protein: CSVDISGITDTQYF.

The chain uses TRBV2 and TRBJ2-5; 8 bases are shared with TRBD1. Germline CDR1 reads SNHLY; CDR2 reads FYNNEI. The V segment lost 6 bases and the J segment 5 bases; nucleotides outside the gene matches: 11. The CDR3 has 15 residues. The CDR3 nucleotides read TGTGCCAGCAGGTTCCTACAGGGGGACGGGGAGACCCAGTACTTC. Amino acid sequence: CASRFLQGDGETQYF.

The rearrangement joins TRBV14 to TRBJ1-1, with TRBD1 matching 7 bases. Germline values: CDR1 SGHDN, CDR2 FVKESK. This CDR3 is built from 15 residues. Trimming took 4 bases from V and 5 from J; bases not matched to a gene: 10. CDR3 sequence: CASSLTKGAGTEAFF. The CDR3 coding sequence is TGTGCCAGCAGCCTTACCAAGGGGGCCGGAACTGAAGCTTTCTTT.

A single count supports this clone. The DNA of the CDR3 is TGTGCCAGCAGCTACACGGGCTACGAGCAGTACTTC. Translating it yields CASSYTGYEQYF. The chain combines TRBV7-9 with TRBJ2-7; D ambiguous. Between the trimmed V and J ends, which lost 4 bases and 3 bases, there was a span of 7 bases. This CDR3 spans 12 amino acids. Germline V lookup: CDR1 SEHNR, CDR2 FQNEAQ (reference sequence). The full variable domain, with the rest looked up from reference TRBV7-9 and TRBJ2-7, is DTGVSQNPRHKITKRGQNVTFRCDPISEHNRLYWYRQTLGQGPEFLTYFQNEAQLEKSRLLSDRFSAERPKGSFSTLEIQRTEQGDSAMYLCASSYTGYEQYFGPGTRLTVT.

The CDR3 sequence: CAWSVGGYGYTF. The CDR3 bases are TGTGCCTGGAGTGTCGGGGGCTATGGCTACACCTTC. The gene calls are TRBV30 and TRBJ1-2, with D possibly being TRBD1 (5 bases). Germline loops: CDR1 GTSNPN, CDR2 SVGIG (reference sequence). Trimming pared 0 bases from V and 4 bases from J, leaving 6 bases between. The CDR3 sequence is 12 residues long.

Here the CDR3 DNA reads TGCAGCGTCCGACAGGGTCGGGGGGGTGGCACAGATACGCAGTATTTT. Residues: CSVRQGRGGGTDTQYF. The genes are TRBV29-1 and TRBJ2-3, with D maybe TRBD2 (8 bases). The germline V gene has CDR1 SQVTM and CDR2 ANQGSEA. With 6 bases removed from V and 1 base from J, the gap between germline ends came to 20 bases. The CDR3 is 16 amino acids.

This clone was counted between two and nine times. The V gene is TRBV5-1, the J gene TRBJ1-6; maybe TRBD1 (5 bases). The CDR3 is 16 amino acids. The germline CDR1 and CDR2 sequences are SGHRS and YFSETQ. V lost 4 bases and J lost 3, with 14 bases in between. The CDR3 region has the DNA TGCGCCAGCAGCCCCGGGGGACCGAGCTATAATTCACCCCTCCACTTT. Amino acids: CASSPGGPSYNSPLHF.

The CDR3 DNA reads as TGTGCCAGCAGCTTGGGTTGGGGACAGGGGGCCGGAGAGACCCAGTACTTC. Amino acids: CASSLGWGQGAGETQYF. This chain links TRBV5-5 with TRBJ2-5; 12 bases agree with TRBD1. The CDR3 contains 17 residues. The V segment lost 0 bases and the J segment 4 bases; nucleotides outside the gene matches: 7. CDR1 and CDR2 from the germline V gene are SGHKS and YYEKEE (reference sequence).

CDR3 sequence: CASSLELAGGNEQFF. The DNA for the CDR3 is TGTGCCAGCAGCTTAGAACTAGCGGGGGGGAATGAGCAGTTCTTC. V gene TRBV7-2 combines with J gene TRBJ2-1; 13 positions match TRBD2. The CDR3 is 15 amino acids. CDR1 SGHTA and CDR2 FQGNSA come from the germline V gene. The V gene end was trimmed by 1 base and the J gene end by 7 bases; junction bases not matched to a gene: 1.

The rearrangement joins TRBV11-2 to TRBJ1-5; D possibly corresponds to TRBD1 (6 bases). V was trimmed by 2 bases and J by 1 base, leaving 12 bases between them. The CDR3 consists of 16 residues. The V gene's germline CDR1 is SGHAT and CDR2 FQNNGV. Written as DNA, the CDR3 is TGTGCCAGCAGCTTAACCCCCCAGGGGAGCAATCAGCCCCAGCATTTT. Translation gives CASSLTPQGSNQPQHF.

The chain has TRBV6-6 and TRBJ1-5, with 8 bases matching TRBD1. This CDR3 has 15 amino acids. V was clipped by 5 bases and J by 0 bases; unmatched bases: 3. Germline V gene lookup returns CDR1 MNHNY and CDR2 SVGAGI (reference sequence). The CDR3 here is CASSLTGDSNQPQHF. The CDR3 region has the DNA TGTGCCAGCAGTCTGACAGGGGATAGCAATCAGCCCCAGCATTTT.

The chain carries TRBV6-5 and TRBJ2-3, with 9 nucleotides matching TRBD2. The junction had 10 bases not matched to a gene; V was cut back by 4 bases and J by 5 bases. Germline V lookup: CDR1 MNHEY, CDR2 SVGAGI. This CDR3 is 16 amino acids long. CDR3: CASSSLAGAGGDTQYF. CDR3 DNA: TGTGCCAGCAGTTCCTTAGCGGGGGCGGGAGGAGATACGCAGTATTTT.

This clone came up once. CDR3: CASSQVLGTGELFF. The CDR3 DNA sequence: TGCGCCAGCAGCCAAGTACTCGGGACCGGGGAGCTGTTTTTT. V and J are TRBV4-1 and TRBJ2-2; D not certain. Germline assignment: CDR1 MGHRA and CDR2 YSYEKL. The CDR3 totals 14 residues. V lost 1 base and J 5 bases, leaving 8 bases between the germline ends.

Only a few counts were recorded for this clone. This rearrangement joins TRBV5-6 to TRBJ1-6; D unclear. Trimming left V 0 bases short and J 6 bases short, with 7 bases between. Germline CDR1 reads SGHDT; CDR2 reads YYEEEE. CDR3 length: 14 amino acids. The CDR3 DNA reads TGTGCCAGCAGCTTGGTGGCAGGTAATTCACCCCTCCACTTT. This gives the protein CASSLVAGNSPLHF. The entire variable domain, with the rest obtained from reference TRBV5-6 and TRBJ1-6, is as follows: DAGVTQSPTHLIKTRGQQVTLRCSPKSGHDTVSWYQQALGQGPQFIFQYYEEEERQRGNFPDRFSGHQFPNYSSELNVNALLLGDSALYLCASSLVAGNSPLHFGNGTRLTVT.

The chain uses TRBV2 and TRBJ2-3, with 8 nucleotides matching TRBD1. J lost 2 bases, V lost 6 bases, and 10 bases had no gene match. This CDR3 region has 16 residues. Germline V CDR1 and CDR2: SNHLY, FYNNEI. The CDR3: CASSRRGRRVTDTQYF. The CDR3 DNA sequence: TGTGCCAGCAGCCGCAGGGGGCGCAGGGTCACAGATACGCAGTATTTT.

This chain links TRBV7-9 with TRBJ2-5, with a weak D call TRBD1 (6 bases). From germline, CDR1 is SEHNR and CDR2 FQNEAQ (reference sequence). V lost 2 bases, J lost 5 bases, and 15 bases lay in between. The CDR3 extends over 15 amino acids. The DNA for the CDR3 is TGTGCCAGCAGCTTACAGGGGCGTGCTAGGGAGACCCAGTACTTC. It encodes CASSLQGRARETQYF.

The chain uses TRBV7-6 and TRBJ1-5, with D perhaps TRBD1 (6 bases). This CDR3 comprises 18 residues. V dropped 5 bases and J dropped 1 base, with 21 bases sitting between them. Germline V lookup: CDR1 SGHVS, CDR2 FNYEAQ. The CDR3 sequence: CASSDDRPGNLSNQPQHF. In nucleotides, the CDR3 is TGTGCCAGCAGCGATGACAGGCCGGGAAACTTGAGCAATCAGCCCCAGCATTTT.

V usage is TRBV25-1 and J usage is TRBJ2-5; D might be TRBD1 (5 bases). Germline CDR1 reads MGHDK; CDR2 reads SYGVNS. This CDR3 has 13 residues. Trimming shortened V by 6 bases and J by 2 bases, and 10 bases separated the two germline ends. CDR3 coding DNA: TGTGCCAGCAGCCCAGGGTTTCAAGAGACCCAGTACTTC. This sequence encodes CASSPGFQETQYF.